This T cell receptor (beta chain) stems from a study of T-cell memory formation after mild COVID-19. Regarding the study as a whole: Pre-infection memory carried some responding clones, suggesting that cross-reactive memory joined. Clones shrinking between day 15 and 85 showed a balanced CD4/CD8 split, and those that grew later tilted toward CD4+. Mainly in CM and EM were contracting CD4+ clones; CD8+ were in EMRA.

Using its own MiXCR run on the 5' RACE reads, TCRdb lists one record per CDR3 protein. The sample lists about 340,000 distinct CDR3 sequences, around 13% seen once, with around 21% in the top ten. In this sample, this clonotype turned up a few times. Its antigen is unknown. The CDR3 covers 12 residues. Trimming took off 5 bases at V and 2 bases at J, with 8 bases between the two ends. The germline V gene encodes CDR1 SQVTM and CDR2 ANQGSEA. What was sequenced was PBMCs or a T cell subset sorted from them (not recorded which). The chain joins TRBV29-1 to TRBJ2-3, with D perhaps TRBD1 (6 bases). This sequence originates from a man aged 18 to 30 who had mild COVID-19 (a few samples of this study predate the infection). Cell type and time point are not known. The CDR3 DNA follows: TGCAGCGTTCGACAGGACACAGATACGCAGTATTTT. It specifies CSVRQDTDTQYF.